This entry concerns a single T cell receptor beta chain. Its antigen has not been determined. There are no base qualities to consult, and no much larger clone falls within one base. Library generation was performed with PCR. DNA from cultured CD4+ T cells underwent TCR sequencing with the Oncomine TCR Beta short-read assay at the Johns Hopkins FTIC core. The QIAamp micro DNA kit was used to extract genomic DNA from the cultured CD4+ T cells. Oncomine TCR Beta libraries made from cultured CD4+ T cells were pooled using unique dual indexes and sequenced on an Illumina iSeq 100. In the original analysis: Non-productive sequences were removed, and CDR3s not starting with C, not ending with F or W, or shorter than 7 amino acids were discarded. Antigen-specific clonotypes were identified using the MANAFEST web application through comparison of peptide-stimulated wells with reference and other culture wells. For a clone to be called positive, the clone needed an FDR below 0.05, an odds ratio above 5, and a productive frequency above 0.1% in at least two of three replicate wells. Clonotypes that were significantly expanded in both SARS-CoV-2 spike wells and at least one common cold coronavirus spike condition were defined as cross-reactive. Using R version 3.6.1, CDR3 homology was evaluated through Levenshtein distances (stringdist) along with unrooted phylogenetic trees (ape). Through fastp at Q25 and MiXCR, TCRdb rebuilt clones from the public reads, retaining in-frame beta chains. Rows with a matching CDR3 protein are joined into one entry that keeps the most common DNA and genes. The V and J calls and clone size come from TCRdb's table, not from the authors' own analysis. The sample table records more than 5,000 distinct CDR3 sequences; about 60% of these occur just once. The ten largest clones capture roughly half of the sample.

The sample belongs to a study of vaccination and CD4 T cells after COVID-19 (dated by TCRdb to 2021 to 2024). In the study overall: Six males and four females were included in the convalescent cohort, with two Hispanic individuals, seven Caucasians, two Asians and one multiracial person represented. Two doses of either the Pfizer-BioNTech BNT162b2 vaccine (n=8) or the Moderna mRNA-1273 vaccine (n=2) were administered to participants. Post-COVID blood samples were collected from convalescent patients a median of roughly 100 days after diagnosis, with a range of about 30 to 161 days. Post-vaccine blood samples were collected a median of about 66 days after the second vaccine dose, ranging from roughly 13 to 250 days. Culture stimuli were overlapping spike peptide pools from SARS-CoV-2 and from the common cold coronaviruses HCoV-NL63, HCoV-OC43 and HCoV-229E. Control cultures used a CEFX viral epitope pool as positive control, an HIV-1 Nef peptide pool as negative control, or no peptide. The spike-specific CD4+ TCR repertoire was compared before and after mRNA vaccination in fewer than eleven COVID-19 convalescent patients and a handful of infection-naive healthy vaccine recipients. In an earlier paper using these donors, memory CD4+ T cell crossreactivity between SARS-CoV-2 and common cold coronavirus spike proteins was assessed at the TCR clonotype level.

General conclusions and limits of the study: In convalescent patients, a median around 86% of post-vaccine SARS-CoV-2-reactive clones were detected only after vaccination, suggesting vaccine-specific priming. The median number of SARS-CoV-2-reactive clonotypes rose from roughly 20 after infection to roughly 38 after vaccination, but the change was not significant. Of the vaccine-specific clones found in convalescent patients, nearly all (304 of 307) were mono-reactive for SARS-CoV-2 spike instead of being cross-reactive with common cold coronaviruses. The study included relatively few convalescent patients and did not analyze early timepoints after natural infection.

The germline V gene (reference sequence) gives CDR1 as SEHNR and CDR2 as FQNEAQ. Reading from cysteine to phenylalanine, the CDR3 counts 15 amino acids. The CDR3 DNA has 45 bases and is translated from base 1. Trimmed from V: 6 bases; trimmed from J: 1 base; junction bases lacking a gene match: 5. The treatment or condition tag for this specimen amounts to: roughly 11-day PBMC culture with coronavirus spike peptide pools or control peptides (ViraFEST assay). CD4+ T cells from unexposed donors were collected before the COVID-19 pandemic (2011-2018). The ViraFEST assay was used in the study, in which antigen-specific T cells were expanded with peptide pools and expanded clonotypes were subsequently identified by TCR sequencing. PBMCs were cultured at fewer than 2.5 million per well in IMDM supplemented with approximately 4.7% human AB serum and 9.5 to 10 IU/ml IL-2, with around 10 ug/ml peptide pools added. Half of the culture medium was replaced with fresh IL-2-containing medium on days 3 and 7. CD4+ T cells were isolated after about nine days of culture through negative selection using the EasySep CD4+ T cell isolation kit. Unexposed donor CD4+ T cells were tested for reactivity to SARS-CoV-2 S and N and four common cold coronavirus spike pools, as cell number allowed. Ficoll-Paque Plus gradient centrifugation was used to isolate PBMCs from whole blood, and the isolated PBMCs were then either used fresh or cryopreserved at -140C. Culture conditions were generally each tested in triplicate wells. The leukapheresis product used for the unexposed donors was purchased from a commercial source.

In this chain, TRBV7-9 is recombined with TRBJ2-2, and 7 bases in between align with TRBD1. This TCR came from a human donor in good health. What was sequenced was CD4+ T cells from blood, cultured in vitro. The CDR3 corresponds to CASRTTGRNTGELFF. The DNA reads as follows: TGTGCCAGCAGAACGACAGGGAGGAACACCGGGGAGCTGTTTTTT.